Listed here is a single T cell receptor beta chain. Antigen specificity is unknown. Relative to the germline gene, one junction end is altered; a read error may explain this. The entry originates in a study of T cell responses to AZD1222 COVID-19 vaccine. For the study at large: Combined were second doses at about 4 or about 12 weeks.

The CDR3 extends over 11 amino acids. The germline V gene has CDR1 SGDLS and CDR2 YYNGEE. The method was immunoSEQ multiplex PCR; TCRdb's version includes in-frame clones alone and lacks a portion of them. Among 120,000 or so clones listed, 80% to 90% were seen once. Study results and caveats: The reported proportion of spike-specific TCRs targeting unmutated variant regions was nearly half.

The specimen was peripheral blood, collected on day 0 of AZD1222 vaccination. The clonotype comes from an adult in good health. This rearrangement joins TRBV9 to TRBJ1-2; D unclear. In DNA, the CDR3 is TGTGCCAGCACCCGGGAGTATGTCTACACCTTC. Its translation: CASTREYVYTF.